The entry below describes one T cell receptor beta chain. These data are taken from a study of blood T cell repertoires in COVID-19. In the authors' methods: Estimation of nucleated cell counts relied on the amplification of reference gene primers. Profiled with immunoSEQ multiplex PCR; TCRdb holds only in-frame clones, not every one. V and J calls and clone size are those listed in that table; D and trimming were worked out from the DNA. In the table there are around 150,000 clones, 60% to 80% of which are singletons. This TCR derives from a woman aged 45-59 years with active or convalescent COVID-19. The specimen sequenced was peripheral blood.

The DNA for the CDR3 is TGTGCCAGCAGCTTGCAAAATGAGCAGTTCTTC. Translated: CASSLQNEQFF. The chain links TRBV5-5 to TRBJ2-1; the D is unclear. The CDR3 spans 11 residues. V was cut by 1 base and J by 7 bases, with 3 bases left in between. Germline CDR1 SGHKS, CDR2 YYEKEE (reference sequence).